This is a list of T cell receptor beta chains from one sample in a study of cytomegalovirus exposure and HLA in healthy donors. The method was immunoSEQ multiplex PCR; TCRdb's version includes in-frame clones alone and lacks a portion of them. This sample has some 150,000 clones, with 76% found just once. Specimen: PBMCs. The source is a man aged 60-69 years in good health and CMV-seronegative. Each CDR3 is given with its conserved first and last residue. Fields, in order: D gene, J gene, V gene, clone size, CDR3 DNA, CDR3 protein. D genes are given only for firm matches. Some rows mark clone size as missing; the rest say once, few, many or name a class of expanded clone.

>NA|TRBJ1-5|TRBV19|NA
TGTGCCAGTAGGTTATACAGCCTTTTGGGCAATCAGCCCCAGCATTTT
CASRLYSLLGNQPQHF
>TRBD1|TRBJ2-2|TRBV19|NA
TGTGCCACTACAGTGTTTACGGACAGGGCCCGGGAGCTGTTTTTT
CATTVFTDRARELFF
>NA|TRBJ2-4|TRBV4-1|NA
TGCGCCAGCAGCCAAGATCCCCCTATAGGGAGGGCCAAAAACATTCAGTACTTC
CASSQDPPIGRAKNIQYF
>TRBD2|TRBJ2-5|TRBV7-2|NA
TGTGCCAGCAGCCTGGGACTAGCGGGGGCCGTCGAGACCCAGTACTTC
CASSLGLAGAVETQYF
>NA|TRBJ1-2|TRBV2|NA
TGTGCCAGCAGTGGCCTCCCTAGGGGCAGCTATGGCTACACCTTC
CASSGLPRGSYGYTF
>NA|TRBJ2-7|TRBV6-7|NA
TGTGCCAGCAGTTTGGGGGCAGGAATTTACGAGCAGTACTTC
CASSLGAGIYEQYF
>NA|TRBJ2-3|TRBV6-1|few
TGTGCCAGCACTAGACCCAGGGGAGGGACAGATACGCAGTATTTT
CASTRPRGGTDTQYF
>TRBD1|TRBJ2-7|TRBV2|once
TGTGCCAGCAGTCGACAGGGCAATAGGGGCGAGCAGTACTTC
CASSRQGNRGEQYF
>NA|TRBJ2-2|TRBV5-6|few
TGTGCCAGCAGCCGGACAGTCAACACCGGGGAGCTGTTTTTT
CASSRTVNTGELFF
>TRBD1|TRBJ1-2|TRBV5-1|NA
TGCGCCAGCAGCTCCCTTCGATGGGACAGGGGACCCTATGGCTACACCTTC
CASSSLRWDRGPYGYTF
>TRBD1|TRBJ2-3|TRBV5-1|NA
TGCGCCAGTCACGGAGGCCATACAGGGGGAGATACGCAGTATTTT
CASHGGHTGGDTQYF
>TRBD1|TRBJ2-1|TRBV18|NA
TGTGCCAGCTCACAACCGGGACAGGGTTACAATGAGCAGTTCTTC
CASSQPGQGYNEQFF
>NA|TRBJ1-1|TRBV29-1|NA
TGCAGCGCTCCATCGCAGACTGAAGCTTTCTTT
CSAPSQTEAFF
>TRBD2|TRBJ2-3|TRBV4-1|once
TGCGCCAGCAGCTTCACAGGGTTAGCGGGGCCCACCACAGATACGCAGTATTTT
CASSFTGLAGPTTDTQYF
>NA|TRBJ1-6|TRBV6-1|NA
TGTGCCAGCAGTATGGGAGCGGTGGATTCACCCCTCCACTTT
CASSMGAVDSPLHF
>TRBD1|TRBJ1-4|TRBV9|once
TGTGCCAGCAGCGTAAGTCAGGGGGTTGAAAAACTGTTTTTT
CASSVSQGVEKLFF
>TRBD2|TRBJ2-1|TRBV10-3|NA
TGTGCCATCAGTCCAAACGCTGGACTAGCGGAGTACAATGAGCAGTTCTTC
CAISPNAGLAEYNEQFF
>NA|TRBJ2-7|TRBV5-4|NA
TGTGCCAGCAGCCCCCACGAAGAAGGGAGACACTACGAGCAGTACTTC
CASSPHEEGRHYEQYF
>TRBD1|TRBJ2-7|TRBV18|NA
TGTGCCAGCTCACCGGGACAGGGGGCCGAGCAGTACTTC
CASSPGQGAEQYF
>NA|TRBJ2-3|TRBV5-1|NA
TGCGCCAGCAGCTCAGCTGGGAGCCTCACAGATACGCAGTATTTT
CASSSAGSLTDTQYF
>TRBD1|TRBJ2-2|TRBV5-1|few
TGCGCCAGCAGCTTGGGGACAGGGCATGTCGGGGAGCTGTTTTTT
CASSLGTGHVGELFF
>TRBD1|TRBJ2-5|TRBV2|NA
TGTGCCAGCAGTGGACCGGGACAGGGTTTGGAGACCCAGTACTTC
CASSGPGQGLETQYF
>TRBD2|TRBJ2-1|TRBV27|once
TGTGCCAGCAGTTATAGCGGGGGTTCCTACAATGAGCAGTTCTTC
CASSYSGGSYNEQFF
>TRBD1|TRBJ1-1|TRBV7-8|NA
TGTGCCAGCAGCTTAAGGACAGGGGGCCGGGGCACTGAAGCTTTCTTT
CASSLRTGGRGTEAFF
>NA|TRBJ1-2|TRBV7-9|NA
TGTGCCAGCAGCTTACAGGGGCCCTATGGCTACACCTTC
CASSLQGPYGYTF
>TRBD2|TRBJ2-1|TRBV5-4|few
TGTGCCAGCAGCTCCAGCGGGGGGGCCACCTACAATGAGCAGTTCTTC
CASSSSGGATYNEQFF